Presented here are 3 T cell receptor beta chains from one specimen sequenced in a study of T cell repertoires and HLA-DP antigens. Profiling relied on immunoSEQ multiplex PCR, and the TCRdb table lists in-frame clones only, not all of them. Found here are over 60,000 clones, roughly 78% of them singletons; the top ten hold around 1.4%. For these TCRs, the target antigens are not known. The sequencing sample was made of CD4+ T cells from PBMCs. The receptor set was obtained from a man aged 60 to 75 in good health and CMV-seronegative.

The chain has TRBV11-1 and TRBJ2-3; tentatively, D is TRBD2 (6 bases). This CDR3 is 16 amino acids long. V lost 5 bases and J 2 bases, leaving 17 bases between the germline ends. Per the germline V gene, CDR1 is SGHAT and CDR2 is FQDESV (reference sequence). The CDR3 DNA is TGTGCCAGCAGCCAACCGGGACTCTCAGCCACAGATACGCAGTATTTT. Translating it yields CASSQPGLSATDTQYF. Filled out from reference TRBV11-1 and TRBJ2-3, the complete variable domain reads EAEVAQSPRYKITEKSQAVAFWCDPISGHATLYWYRQILGQGPELLVQFQDESVVDDSQLPKDRFSAERLKGVDSTLKIQPAELGDSAMYLCASSQPGLSATDTQYFGPGTRLTVL.

The chain joins TRBV28 to TRBJ1-4; D is unresolved. The CDR3 contains 12 residues. Trimming cost V 8 bases and J 3 bases, with 7 bases left between them. The V gene's germline CDR1 is MDHEN and CDR2 SYDVKM. The CDR3 DNA reads TGTGCCAGCTCCAGGTCTAATGAAAAACTGTTTTTT. It encodes CASSRSNEKLFF.

V and J are TRBV7-8 and TRBJ1-2; 8 bases match TRBD1. CDR3 size: 15 residues. V lost 5 bases and J lost 2; bases outside the gene matches: 7. The germline CDR1 and CDR2 sequences are SGHVS and FQNEAQ. The chain's CDR3 is CASSPTDRANYGYTF. The CDR3 DNA is TGTGCCAGCAGCCCAACGGACAGGGCCAACTATGGCTACACCTTC.